The 2 T cell receptor beta chains below were found in one sample sequenced in a study of spatial heterogeneity in lung cancer (dated by TCRdb to between 2017 and 2020). This specimen's time point label, interpreted: sample taken at primary tumor resection. Their antigens remain unidentified. The paper's findings and limits, for the study overall: The number of expanded intratumoral alpha and beta TCRs correlated with the tumor nonsynonymous mutation count.

The library was produced with 5' RACE. Sequencing instrument: NextSeq 500. TCRdb handled the public reads itself, with Q25 trimming in fastp and clone calling in MiXCR, and kept productive beta chains. Duplicate CDR3 protein sequences are folded into a single record with the most common DNA and genes. For this sample the table gives thousands of distinct CDR3 sequences, of which 6.5% to 8.5% were detected only once. The ten top clones hold roughly a sixth of the sample. The sequences come from lung tumor tissue, collected at surgery. These receptor sequences come from a female donor with early-stage non-small cell lung cancer.

This clonotype was recorded many times. A junction end diverges from the germline sequence, so it may reflect a read error. This chain links TRBV6-1 with TRBJ2-5; D remains ambiguous. The CDR3 has 10 residues. From germline, CDR1 is MNHNS and CDR2 SASEGT. The CDR3 reads CASREETQYF. In DNA, the CDR3 is TGTGCCAGCAGAGAAGAGACCCAGTACTTC.

This clonotype was observed at least ten times. This sequence joins TRBV5-1 and TRBJ2-4; the match to TRBD1 covers 9 bases. V was pared by 2 bases and J by 0 bases, with 3 bases of the junction left unmatched. The CDR3 contains 16 residues. The germline CDR1 and CDR2 sequences are SGHRS and YFSETQ. CDR3 region: CASSLQGAAAKNIQYF. The DNA for the CDR3 is TGCGCCAGCAGCTTACAGGGGGCGGCAGCCAAAAACATTCAGTACTTC.